This entry lists 13 T cell receptor beta chains sequenced from one sample in a study of neurological immune-mediated disorders. Each CDR3 protein is one row after TCRdb ran MiXCR on the 5' RACE reads. The data contain 30,000 to 40,000 distinct CDR3 sequences, about 4.1% of them singletons. Material: PBMCs. All receptors derive from a man in his thirties or forties with multiple sclerosis.

This clonotype was counted at least ten times. The genes are TRBV29-1 and TRBJ2-7; D not resolved. Trimming stripped 5 bases from V and 2 bases from J, with 13 bases between. Germline values: CDR1 SQVTM, CDR2 ANQGSEA. The CDR3 contains 13 residues. CDR3 DNA: TGCAGCGTTTGTAGGGTGGACCCCTACGAGCAGTACTTC. This encodes CSVCRVDPYEQYF.

This clonotype occurred many times. This rearrangement joins TRBV20-1 to TRBJ2-3, with 7 nucleotides matching TRBD2. CDR3 length: 14 amino acids. V lost 3 bases and J lost 6; bases outside the gene matches: 9. Germline CDR1 reads DFQATT; CDR2 reads SNEGSKA (reference sequence). As DNA, the CDR3 is TGCAGTGCTAGCGGTATGACTAGCTGGGATACGCAGTATTTT. This gives the protein CSASGMTSWDTQYF.

In regard to this clonotype: This may stem from a read error, because a much larger clone lies one nucleotide away. The J gene is TRBJ1-5, the V gene TRBV12-3 or TRBV12-4; D is unresolved. The CDR3 spans 12 residues. The ends were cut back, 5 bases at V and 6 bases at J, with 8 bases in the middle. Here the CDR3 reads CASSPKGQPQHF. The CDR3 nucleotides are TGTGCCAGCAGTCCAAAGGGTCAGCCCCAGCATTTT.

This clonotype has at least ten counts. The rearrangement uses TRBV6-2 or TRBV6-3 and TRBJ1-1; maybe TRBD1 (6 bases). Deletions cut 6 bases from V and 1 base from J, with 15 bases between. The CDR3 sequence is 15 residues long. Germline values: CDR1 MNHEY, CDR2 SVGEGT. CDR3 sequence: CASSSPGTRNTEAFF. In DNA form, the CDR3 reads TGTGCCAGCAGCAGTCCCGGGACACGGAACACTGAAGCTTTCTTT.

This clonotype showed up just a few times. This may come from a read error, since a much larger clone is one base off. The chain uses TRBV3-1 and TRBJ1-2; no reliable D call. The CDR3 sequence is 12 residues long. Trimming took off 5 bases at V and 4 bases at J, with 8 bases between the two ends. Germline CDR1 is LGHDT and CDR2 is YNNKEL (reference sequence). The CDR3 nucleotides are TGTGCCAGCAGCAAAGTCAGCTATGGCTACACCTTC. Encoded protein: CASSKVSYGYTF.

This clonotype was counted ten times or more. The chain has TRBV5-1 and TRBJ1-2; D gene unclear. Germline values: CDR1 SGHRS, CDR2 YFSETQ. V was cut by 0 bases and J by 0 bases, with 9 bases left in between. The CDR3 runs to 15 residues. DNA for the CDR3: TGCGCCAGCAGCTTGGCTCCGACAACTAACTATGGCTACACCTTC. Translating it yields CASSLAPTTNYGYTF.

This clonotype was picked up many times. The chain employs TRBV24-1 and TRBJ1-2; D ambiguous. Germline lookup yields CDR1 KGHDR and CDR2 SFDVKD. V was clipped by 3 bases and J by 4 bases, with 11 bases between them. The CDR3 totals 14 residues. The CDR3 here is CATSDPTRPYGYTF. The CDR3 coding sequence is TGTGCCACCAGTGATCCAACTCGACCCTATGGCTACACCTTC.

The table lists this clonotype with many counts. The chain carries TRBV10-3 and TRBJ2-7; D is undetermined. Trimming left V 4 bases short and J 4 bases short, with 8 bases between. This CDR3 comprises 12 residues. The germline V gene has CDR1 ENHRY and CDR2 SYGVKD. The chain's CDR3 is CAISGRTYEQYF. CDR3 DNA: TGTGCCATCAGTGGTAGAACATACGAGCAGTACTTC.

At least ten counts were recorded for this clonotype. The V call is TRBV6-5, the J call TRBJ2-3, with D hard to call. CDR1 and CDR2 from the germline V gene are MNHEY and SVGAGI. V gave up 0 bases and J gave up 2 bases, with 12 bases separating them. The CDR3 length is 16 residues. The CDR3 sequence: CASSYSTNTYTDTQYF. CDR3 sequence (DNA): TGTGCCAGCAGTTACTCGACCAATACATACACAGATACGCAGTATTTT.

This clonotype was counted many times. Here the CDR3 omits its conserved ending phenylalanine or tryptophan, so a read error is the likely source. The chain links TRBV5-1 to TRBJ1-3; D gene uncertain. The CDR3 covers 15 residues. The germline gives CDR1 SGHRS, CDR2 YFSETQ. V was clipped by 0 bases and J by 1 base, with 8 bases between them. The CDR3 reads CASSLGGKSGNTIYC. CDR3 nucleotides: TGCGCCAGCAGCTTGGGGGGAAAATCTGGAAACACCATATATTGT.

This clonotype appeared many times. J is TRBJ2-1 and V is TRBV20-1, with 10 bases that match TRBD2. The CDR3 loop spans 16 amino acids. Germline loops: CDR1 DFQATT, CDR2 SNEGSKA (reference sequence). In DNA form, the CDR3 reads TGCATAGCGGGACAACTGACTAGCGGGTCTTACAATGAGCAGTTCTTC. The encoded protein is CIAGQLTSGSYNEQFF.

This clonotype appeared many times. This chain connects TRBV12-3 or TRBV12-4 to TRBJ2-7; maybe TRBD2 (5 bases). CDR3 length equals 14 residues. V was shortened by 4 bases and J by 2 bases, with 12 bases between the two germline ends. The CDR3 protein is CASSSSGNTYEQYF. DNA for the CDR3: TGTGCCAGCAGTTCAAGCGGAAACACCTACGAGCAGTACTTC.

This clonotype turned up a few times. The J gene is TRBJ2-1, the V gene TRBV20-1; 12 bases fit TRBD2. Germline values: CDR1 DFQATT, CDR2 SNEGSKA (reference sequence). The CDR3 runs 15 residues. CDR3 residues: CSNRLAGALYNEQFF. In nucleotides, the CDR3 is TGCAGCAATAGACTAGCGGGGGCCTTATACAATGAGCAGTTCTTC.